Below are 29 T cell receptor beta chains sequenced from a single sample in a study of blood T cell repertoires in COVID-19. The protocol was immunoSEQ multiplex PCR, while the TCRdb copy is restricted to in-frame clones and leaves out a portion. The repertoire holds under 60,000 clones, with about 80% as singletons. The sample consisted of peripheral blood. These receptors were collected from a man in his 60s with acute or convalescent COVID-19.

The CDR3 sequence is CASSAGPGTGSTDTQYF. The DNA for the CDR3 is TGTGCCAGTAGTGCGGGTCCCGGGACAGGGAGCACAGATACGCAGTATTTT. The V gene is TRBV19, the J gene TRBJ2-3; 9 bases line up with TRBD1. The junction had 9 bases not matched to a gene; V was cut back by 5 bases and J by 0 bases. Per germline, CDR1 LNHDA and CDR2 SQIVND (reference sequence). The CDR3 is 17 residues long.

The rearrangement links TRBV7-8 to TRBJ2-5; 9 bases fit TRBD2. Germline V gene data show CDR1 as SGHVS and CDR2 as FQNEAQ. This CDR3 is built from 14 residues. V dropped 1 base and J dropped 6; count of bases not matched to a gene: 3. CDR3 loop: CASSLGTSAQTQYF. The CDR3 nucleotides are TGTGCCAGCAGCTTAGGGACTAGCGCCCAGACCCAGTACTTC.

The chain's CDR3 is CASTPDRPSYGYTF. Here the CDR3 DNA reads TGTGCCAGTACCCCGGACAGACCTAGCTATGGCTACACCTTC. The V and J genes are TRBV19 and TRBJ1-2, with D perhaps matching TRBD1 (6 bases). The ends were cut back, 7 bases at V and 4 bases at J, with 16 bases in the middle. The CDR3 spans 14 residues. In germline, CDR1 is LNHDA, CDR2 SQIVND (reference sequence). The variable domain in full, with the rest retrieved from reference TRBV19 and TRBJ1-2, is DGGITQSPKYLFRKEGQNVTLSCEQNLNHDAMYWYRQDPGQGLRLIYYSQIVNDFQKGDIAEGYSVSREKKESFPLTVTSAQKNPTAFYLCASTPDRPSYGYTFGSGTRLTVV.

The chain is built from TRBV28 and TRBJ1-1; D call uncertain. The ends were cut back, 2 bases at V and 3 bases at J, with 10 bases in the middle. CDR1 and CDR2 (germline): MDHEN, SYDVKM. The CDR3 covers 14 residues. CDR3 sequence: CASSLIQPYTEAFF. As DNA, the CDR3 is TGTGCCAGCAGTTTAATACAGCCGTACACTGAAGCTTTCTTT.

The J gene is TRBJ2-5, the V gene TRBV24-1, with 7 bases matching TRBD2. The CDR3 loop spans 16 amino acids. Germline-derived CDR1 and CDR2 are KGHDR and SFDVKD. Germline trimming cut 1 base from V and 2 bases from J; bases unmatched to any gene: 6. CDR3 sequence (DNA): TGTGCCACCAGTGATTTAGGAGCGGGGACTCAAGAGACCCAGTACTTC. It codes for CATSDLGAGTQETQYF.

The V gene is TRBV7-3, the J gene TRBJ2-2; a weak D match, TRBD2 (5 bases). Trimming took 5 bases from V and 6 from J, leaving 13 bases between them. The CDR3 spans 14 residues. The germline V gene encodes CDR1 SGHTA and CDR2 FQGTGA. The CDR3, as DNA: TGTGCCAGCAGCCGGACCCCAGCGGCCGGGGAGCTGTTTTTT. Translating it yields CASSRTPAAGELFF.

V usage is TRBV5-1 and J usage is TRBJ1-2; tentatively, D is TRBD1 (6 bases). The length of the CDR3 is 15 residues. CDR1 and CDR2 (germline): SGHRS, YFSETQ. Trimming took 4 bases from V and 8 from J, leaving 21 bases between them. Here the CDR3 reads CASSGQGPGTWGYTF. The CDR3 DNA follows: TGCGCCAGCAGCGGACAAGGGCCTGGGACATGGGGCTACACCTTC.

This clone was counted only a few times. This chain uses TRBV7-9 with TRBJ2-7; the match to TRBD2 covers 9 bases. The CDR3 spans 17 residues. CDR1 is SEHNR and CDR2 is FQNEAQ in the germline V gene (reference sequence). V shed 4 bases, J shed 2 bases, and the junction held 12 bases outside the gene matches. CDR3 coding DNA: TGTGCCAGCAGCTCGCCACTCCAGCGGGGGGTTCCCTACGAGCAGTACTTC. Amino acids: CASSSPLQRGVPYEQYF.

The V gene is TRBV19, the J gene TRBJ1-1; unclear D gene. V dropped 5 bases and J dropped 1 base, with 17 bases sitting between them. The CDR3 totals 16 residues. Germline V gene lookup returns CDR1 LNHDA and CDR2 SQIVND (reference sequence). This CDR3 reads CASSPVTSNRNTEAFF. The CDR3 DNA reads TGTGCCAGTAGTCCCGTCACATCAAACAGGAACACTGAAGCTTTCTTT.

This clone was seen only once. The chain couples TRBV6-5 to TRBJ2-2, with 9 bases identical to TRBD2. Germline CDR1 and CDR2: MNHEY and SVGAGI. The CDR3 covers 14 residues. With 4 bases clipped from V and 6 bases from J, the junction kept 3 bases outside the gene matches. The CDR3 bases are TGTGCCAGCAGTTTTTCTAGCGGGGCCGGGGAGCTGTTTTTT. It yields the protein CASSFSSGAGELFF.

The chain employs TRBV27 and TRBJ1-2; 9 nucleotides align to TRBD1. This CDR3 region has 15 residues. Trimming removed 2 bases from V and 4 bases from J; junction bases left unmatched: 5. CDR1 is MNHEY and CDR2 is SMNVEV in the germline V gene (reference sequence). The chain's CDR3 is CASSLKGQGGYGYTF. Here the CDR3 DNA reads TGTGCCAGCAGTTTAAAGGGACAGGGAGGCTATGGCTACACCTTC.

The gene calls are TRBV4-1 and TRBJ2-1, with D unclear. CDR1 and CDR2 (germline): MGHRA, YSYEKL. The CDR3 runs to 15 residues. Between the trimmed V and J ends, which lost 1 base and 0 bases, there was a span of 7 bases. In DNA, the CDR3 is TGCGCCAGCAGCCAAGGGTCTAGCTCCTACAATGAGCAGTTCTTC. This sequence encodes CASSQGSSSYNEQFF.

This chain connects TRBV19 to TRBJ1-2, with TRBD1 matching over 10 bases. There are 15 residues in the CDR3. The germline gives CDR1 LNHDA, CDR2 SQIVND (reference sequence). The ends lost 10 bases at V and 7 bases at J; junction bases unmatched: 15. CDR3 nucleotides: TGTGCCACCGTACCGGGGGACAGGGGCGAGAGTGGCTACACCTTC. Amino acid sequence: CATVPGDRGESGYTF. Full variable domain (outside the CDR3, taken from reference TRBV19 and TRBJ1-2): DGGITQSPKYLFRKEGQNVTLSCEQNLNHDAMYWYRQDPGQGLRLIYYSQIVNDFQKGDIAEGYSVSREKKESFPLTVTSAQKNPTAFYLCATVPGDRGESGYTFGSGTRLTVV.

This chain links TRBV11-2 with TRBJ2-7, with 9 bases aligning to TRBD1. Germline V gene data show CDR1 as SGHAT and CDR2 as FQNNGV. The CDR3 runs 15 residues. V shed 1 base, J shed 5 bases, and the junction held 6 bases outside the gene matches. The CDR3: CASSLGGTGLHEQYF. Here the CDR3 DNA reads TGTGCCAGCAGCTTAGGCGGGACAGGGCTTCACGAGCAGTACTTC. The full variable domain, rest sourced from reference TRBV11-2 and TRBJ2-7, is EAGVAQSPRYKIIEKRQSVAFWCNPISGHATLYWYQQILGQGPKLLIQFQNNGVVDDSQLPKDRFSAERLKGVDSTLKIQPAKLEDSAVYLCASSLGGTGLHEQYFGPGTRLTVT.

CDR3 nucleotides: TGTGCCAGCAGCCAGGGGGCCCCGACAGGGAGAGAGACCCAGTACTTC. It is translated as CASSQGAPTGRETQYF. The genes are TRBV27 and TRBJ2-5, with 8 nucleotides matching TRBD1. Germline loops: CDR1 MNHEY, CDR2 SMNVEV (reference sequence). Losses at the gene ends were 6 bases for V and 4 bases for J; bases not matched to a gene: 13. The CDR3 runs 16 residues.

The CDR3 here is CASSLRVKEPQHF. CDR3 bases: TGTGCCAGCAGCCTCAGGGTCAAAGAGCCCCAGCATTTT. The chain employs TRBV5-8 and TRBJ1-5; D possibly corresponds to TRBD1 (5 bases). CDR1 and CDR2 from the germline V gene are SGHTS and YDEGEE. This CDR3 is built from 13 residues. V was pared by 4 bases and J by 8 bases, with 13 bases between.

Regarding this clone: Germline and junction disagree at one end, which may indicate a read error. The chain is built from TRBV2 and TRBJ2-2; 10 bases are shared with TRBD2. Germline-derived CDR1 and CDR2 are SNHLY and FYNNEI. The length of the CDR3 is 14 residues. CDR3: CASTSGGAVGELFF. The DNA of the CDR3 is TGTGCTAGCACGAGCGGGGGGGCTGTCGGGGAGCTGTTTTTT.

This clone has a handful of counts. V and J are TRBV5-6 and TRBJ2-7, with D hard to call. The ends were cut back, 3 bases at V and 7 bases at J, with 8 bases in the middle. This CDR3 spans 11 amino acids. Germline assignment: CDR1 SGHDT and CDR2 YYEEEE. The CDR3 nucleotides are TGTGCCAGCAGCTCCTACAGTGAGCAGTACTTC. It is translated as CASSSYSEQYF.

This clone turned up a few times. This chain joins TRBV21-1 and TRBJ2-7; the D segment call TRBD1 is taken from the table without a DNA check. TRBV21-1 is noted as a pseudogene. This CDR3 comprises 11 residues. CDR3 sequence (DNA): TGTGCCAGCAGCAACACCTACGAGCAGTACTTC. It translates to CASSNTYEQYF.

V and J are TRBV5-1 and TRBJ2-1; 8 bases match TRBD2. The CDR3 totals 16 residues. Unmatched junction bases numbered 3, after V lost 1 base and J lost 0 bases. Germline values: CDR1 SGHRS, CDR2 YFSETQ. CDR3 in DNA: TGCGCCAGCAGCTTGACCGGGACTAGCTCCTACAATGAGCAGTTCTTC. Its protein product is CASSLTGTSSYNEQFF.

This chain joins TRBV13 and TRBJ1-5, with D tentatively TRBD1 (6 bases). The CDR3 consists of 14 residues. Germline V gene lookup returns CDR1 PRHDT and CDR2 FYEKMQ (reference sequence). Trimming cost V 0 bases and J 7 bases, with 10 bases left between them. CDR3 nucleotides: TGTGCCAGCAGCTTAGGGACAGGCGGACAGCCCCAGCATTTT. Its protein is CASSLGTGGQPQHF.

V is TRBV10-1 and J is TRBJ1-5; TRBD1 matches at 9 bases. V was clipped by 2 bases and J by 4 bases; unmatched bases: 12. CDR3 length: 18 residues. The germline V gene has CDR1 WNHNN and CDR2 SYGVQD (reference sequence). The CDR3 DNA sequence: TGCGCCAGCAGTGAGATCGGGGACAGGGACGAATCAAATCAGCCCCAGCATTTT. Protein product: CASSEIGDRDESNQPQHF.

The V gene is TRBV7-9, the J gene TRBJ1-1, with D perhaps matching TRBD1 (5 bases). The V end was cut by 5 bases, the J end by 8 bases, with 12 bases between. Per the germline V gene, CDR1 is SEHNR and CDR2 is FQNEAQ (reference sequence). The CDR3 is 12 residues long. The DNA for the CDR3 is TGTGCCAGCAGCAATAAGGGGCAAGAAGCTTTCTTT. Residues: CASSNKGQEAFF.

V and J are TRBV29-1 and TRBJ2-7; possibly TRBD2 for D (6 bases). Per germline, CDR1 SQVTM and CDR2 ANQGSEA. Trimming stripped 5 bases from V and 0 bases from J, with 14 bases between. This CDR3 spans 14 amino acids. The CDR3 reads CSVSAAGNSYEQYF. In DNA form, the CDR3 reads TGCAGCGTTTCAGCGGCGGGGAACTCCTACGAGCAGTACTTC.

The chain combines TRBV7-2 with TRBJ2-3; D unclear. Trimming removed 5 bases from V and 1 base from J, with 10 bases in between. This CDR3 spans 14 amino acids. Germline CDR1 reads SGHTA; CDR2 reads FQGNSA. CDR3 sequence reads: CASSANPGTDTQYF. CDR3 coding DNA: TGTGCCAGCAGCGCCAACCCAGGCACAGATACGCAGTATTTT.

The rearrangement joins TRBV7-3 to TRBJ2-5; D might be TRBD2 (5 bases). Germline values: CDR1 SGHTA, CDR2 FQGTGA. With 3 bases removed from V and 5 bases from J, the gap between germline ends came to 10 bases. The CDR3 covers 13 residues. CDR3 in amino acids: CASSFSSAETQYF. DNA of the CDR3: TGTGCCAGCAGCTTCAGTAGCGCGGAGACCCAGTACTTC.

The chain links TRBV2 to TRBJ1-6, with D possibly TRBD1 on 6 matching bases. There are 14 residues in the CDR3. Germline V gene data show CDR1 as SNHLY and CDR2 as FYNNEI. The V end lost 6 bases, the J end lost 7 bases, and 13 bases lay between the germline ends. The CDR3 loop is CASRTITGNSPLHF. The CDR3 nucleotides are TGTGCCAGCAGGACAATAACAGGGAATTCACCCCTCCACTTT.

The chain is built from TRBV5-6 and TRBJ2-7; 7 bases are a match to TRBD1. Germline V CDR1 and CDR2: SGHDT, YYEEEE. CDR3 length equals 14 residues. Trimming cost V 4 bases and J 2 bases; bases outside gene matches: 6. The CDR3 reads CASSRWDRPYEQYF. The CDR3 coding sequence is TGTGCCAGCAGCCGCTGGGACAGACCCTACGAGCAGTACTTC. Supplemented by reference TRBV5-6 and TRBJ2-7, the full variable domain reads DAGVTQSPTHLIKTRGQQVTLRCSPKSGHDTVSWYQQALGQGPQFIFQYYEEEERQRGNFPDRFSGHQFPNYSSELNVNALLLGDSALYLCASSRWDRPYEQYFGPGTRLTVT.

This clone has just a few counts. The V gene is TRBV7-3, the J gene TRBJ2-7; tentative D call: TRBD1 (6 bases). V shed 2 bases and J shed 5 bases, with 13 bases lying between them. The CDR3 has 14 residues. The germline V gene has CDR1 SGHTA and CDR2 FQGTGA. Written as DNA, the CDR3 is TGTGCCAGCAGCTTATCAGGGGCGAATAACGAGCAGTACTTC. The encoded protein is CASSLSGANNEQYF. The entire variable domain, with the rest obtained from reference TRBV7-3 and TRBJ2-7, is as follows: GAGVSQTPSNKVTEKGKYVELRCDPISGHTALYWYRQSLGQGPEFLIYFQGTGAADDSGLPNDRFFAVRPEGSVSTLKIQRTERGDSAVYLCASSLSGANNEQYFGPGTRLTVT.